This T cell receptor beta chain was retrieved from a study of Ad26.COV2.S vaccination and SARS-CoV-2 variants. Findings of the study overall: With respect to non-spike TCR breadth, vaccine and placebo recipients were similar.

Germline CDR1 reads SGHTA; CDR2 reads FQGNSA. The CDR3 extends over 18 amino acids. The V gene lost 7 bases and the J gene lost 5 bases, with 29 bases spanning the gap. The assay was immunoSEQ multiplex PCR, and TCRdb's table has in-frame clones only and misses some. The data hold about 320,000 clones, with 75% to 90% observed a single time. On this clone: The antigen is not known.

Treatment indicated: roughly 18 received Ad26.COV2.S at low or high dose, single or two shots; about 5 received placebo; per-sample allocation not given. Sample collection was performed on day 63 after the first vaccine or placebo injection. Boston supplied an adult donor aged 18-55 years. SARS-CoV-2 spike from the Wuhan strain was encoded by the vaccine, an Ad26 vector. The chain has TRBV7-2 and TRBJ2-5; D is perhaps TRBD2 (6 bases). This clonotype was obtained from a person between 18 and 59 years old who received the Ad26.COV2.S COVID-19 vaccine or a placebo. This sample comprised peripheral blood, obtained in a trial of Ad26.COV2.S vaccine versus placebo. The CDR3 sequence is CASNNEMRLRDLQETQYF. Here the CDR3 DNA reads TGTGCCAGCAACAACGAGATGCGGTTGCGGGACTTACAGGAGACCCAGTACTTC.